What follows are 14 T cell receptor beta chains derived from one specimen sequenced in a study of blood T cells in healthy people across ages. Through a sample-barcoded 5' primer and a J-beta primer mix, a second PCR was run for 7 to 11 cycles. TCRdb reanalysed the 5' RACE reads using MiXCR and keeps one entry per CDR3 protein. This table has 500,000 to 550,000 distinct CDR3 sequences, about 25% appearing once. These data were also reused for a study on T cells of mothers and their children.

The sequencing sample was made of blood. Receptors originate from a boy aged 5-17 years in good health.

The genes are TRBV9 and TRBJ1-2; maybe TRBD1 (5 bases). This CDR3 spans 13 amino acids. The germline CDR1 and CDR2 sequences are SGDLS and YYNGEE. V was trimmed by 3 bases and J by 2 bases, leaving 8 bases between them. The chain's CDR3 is CASSGDRNYGYTF. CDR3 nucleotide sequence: TGTGCCAGCAGCGGAGACAGAAACTATGGCTACACCTTC.

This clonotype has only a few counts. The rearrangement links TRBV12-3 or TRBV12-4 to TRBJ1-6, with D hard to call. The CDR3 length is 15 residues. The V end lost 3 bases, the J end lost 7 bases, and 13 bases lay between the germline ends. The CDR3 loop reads CASSFSGSGNSPLHF. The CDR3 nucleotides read TGTGCCAGCAGTTTTAGTGGATCGGGGAATTCACCCCTCCACTTT.

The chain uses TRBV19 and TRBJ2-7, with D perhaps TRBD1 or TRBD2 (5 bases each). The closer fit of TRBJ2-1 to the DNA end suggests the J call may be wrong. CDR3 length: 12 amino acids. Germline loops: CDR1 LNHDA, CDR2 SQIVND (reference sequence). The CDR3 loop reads CASSIVGDEQFF. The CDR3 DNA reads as TGTGCCAGTAGTATCGTGGGGGATGAGCAGTTCTTC.

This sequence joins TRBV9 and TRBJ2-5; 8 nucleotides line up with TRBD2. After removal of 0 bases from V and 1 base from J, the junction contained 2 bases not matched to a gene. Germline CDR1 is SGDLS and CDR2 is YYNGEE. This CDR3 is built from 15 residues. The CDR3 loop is CASSVAAGVQETQYF. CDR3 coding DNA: TGTGCCAGCAGCGTAGCAGCGGGGGTCCAAGAGACCCAGTACTTC.

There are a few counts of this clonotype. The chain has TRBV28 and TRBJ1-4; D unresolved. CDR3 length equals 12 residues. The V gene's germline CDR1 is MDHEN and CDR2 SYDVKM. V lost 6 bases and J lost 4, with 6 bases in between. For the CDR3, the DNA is TGTGCCAGCAGGGACCTTAATGAAAAACTGTTTTTT. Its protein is CASRDLNEKLFF.

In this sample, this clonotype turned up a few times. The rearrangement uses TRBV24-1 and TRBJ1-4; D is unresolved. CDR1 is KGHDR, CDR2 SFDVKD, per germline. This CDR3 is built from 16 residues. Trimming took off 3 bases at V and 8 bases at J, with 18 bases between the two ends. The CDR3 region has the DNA TGTGCCACCAGTGATCCCCGTACGGGGTTACAGGAAAAACTGTTTTTT. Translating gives CATSDPRTGLQEKLFF.

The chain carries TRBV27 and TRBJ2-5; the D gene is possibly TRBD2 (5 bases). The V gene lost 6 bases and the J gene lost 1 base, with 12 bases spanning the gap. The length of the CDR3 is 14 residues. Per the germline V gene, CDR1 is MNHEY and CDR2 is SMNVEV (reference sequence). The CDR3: CASRGSWSQETQYF. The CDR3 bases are TGTGCCAGCAGGGGGAGTTGGTCCCAAGAGACCCAGTACTTC.

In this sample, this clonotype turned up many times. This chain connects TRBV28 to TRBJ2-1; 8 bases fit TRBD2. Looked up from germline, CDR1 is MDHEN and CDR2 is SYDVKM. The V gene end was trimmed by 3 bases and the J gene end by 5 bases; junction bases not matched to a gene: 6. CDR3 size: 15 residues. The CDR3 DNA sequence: TGTGCCAGCAGTTTTAGCGGGAATCTGGACAATGAGCAGTTCTTC. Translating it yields CASSFSGNLDNEQFF. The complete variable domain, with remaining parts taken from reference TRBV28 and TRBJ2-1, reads DVKVTQSSRYLVKRTGEKVFLECVQDMDHENMFWYRQDPGLGLRLIYFSYDVKMKEKGDIPEGYSVSREKKERFSLILESASTNQTSMYLCASSFSGNLDNEQFFGPGTRLTVL.

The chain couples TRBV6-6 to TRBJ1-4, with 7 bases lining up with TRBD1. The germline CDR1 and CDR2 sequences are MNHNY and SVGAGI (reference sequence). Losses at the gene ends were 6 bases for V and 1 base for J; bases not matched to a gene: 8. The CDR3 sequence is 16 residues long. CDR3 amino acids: CASRQLTGLTNEKLFF. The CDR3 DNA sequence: TGTGCCAGCAGGCAACTGACAGGGCTAACTAATGAAAAACTGTTTTTT.

For the CDR3, the DNA is TGTGCCAGCAGCCAACCCGACAGGGGTAATTCCGAAAACATTCAGTACTTC. It specifies CASSQPDRGNSENIQYF. The V gene is TRBV3-1, the J gene TRBJ2-4, with TRBD1 identical over 8 bases. The germline V gene encodes CDR1 LGHDT and CDR2 YNNKEL (reference sequence). The CDR3 consists of 17 residues. The trim removed 2 bases at V and 5 bases at J, leaving 11 bases unmatched.

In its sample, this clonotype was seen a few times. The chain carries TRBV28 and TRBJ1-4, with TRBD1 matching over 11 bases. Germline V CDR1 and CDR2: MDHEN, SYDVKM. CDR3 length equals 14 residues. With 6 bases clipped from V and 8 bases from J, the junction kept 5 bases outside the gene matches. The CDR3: CASREDRGREKLFF. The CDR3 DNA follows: TGTGCCAGCAGAGAGGACAGGGGGCGCGAAAAACTGTTTTTT. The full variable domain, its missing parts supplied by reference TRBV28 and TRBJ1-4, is DVKVTQSSRYLVKRTGEKVFLECVQDMDHENMFWYRQDPGLGLRLIYFSYDVKMKEKGDIPEGYSVSREKKERFSLILESASTNQTSMYLCASREDRGREKLFFGSGTQLSVL.

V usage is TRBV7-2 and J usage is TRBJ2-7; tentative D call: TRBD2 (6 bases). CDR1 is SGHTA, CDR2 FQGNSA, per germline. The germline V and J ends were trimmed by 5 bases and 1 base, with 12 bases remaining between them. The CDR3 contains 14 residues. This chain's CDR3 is CASSTQEGSYEQYF. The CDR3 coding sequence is TGTGCCAGCAGCACCCAGGAGGGGTCCTACGAGCAGTACTTC.

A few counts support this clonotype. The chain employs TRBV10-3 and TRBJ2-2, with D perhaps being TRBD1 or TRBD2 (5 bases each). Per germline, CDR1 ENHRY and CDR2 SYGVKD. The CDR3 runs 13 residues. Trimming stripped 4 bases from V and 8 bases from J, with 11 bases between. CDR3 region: CAISGDHQGELFF. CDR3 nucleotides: TGTGCCATCAGTGGGGACCATCAAGGGGAGCTGTTTTTT.

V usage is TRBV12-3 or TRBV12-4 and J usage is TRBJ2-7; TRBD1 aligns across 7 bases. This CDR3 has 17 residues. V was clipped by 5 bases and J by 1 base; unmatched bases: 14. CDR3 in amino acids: CASSAPPGQDSSYEQYF. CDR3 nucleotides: TGTGCCAGCAGTGCCCCCCCCGGACAGGATTCTTCCTACGAGCAGTACTTC.